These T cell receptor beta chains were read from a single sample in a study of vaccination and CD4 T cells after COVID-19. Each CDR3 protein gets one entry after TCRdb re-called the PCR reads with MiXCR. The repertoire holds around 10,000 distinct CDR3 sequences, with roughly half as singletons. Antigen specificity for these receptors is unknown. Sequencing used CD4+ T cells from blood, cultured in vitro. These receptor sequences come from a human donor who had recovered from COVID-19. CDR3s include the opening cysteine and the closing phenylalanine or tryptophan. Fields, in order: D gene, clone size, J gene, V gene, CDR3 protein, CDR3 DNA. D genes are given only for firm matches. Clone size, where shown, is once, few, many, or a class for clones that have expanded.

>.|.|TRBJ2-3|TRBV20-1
CSANGGWGEQYF
TGCAGTGCTAACGGTGGCTGGGGGGAGCAGTATTTT
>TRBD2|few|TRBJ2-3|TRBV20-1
CSGEGGLHTQYF
TGCAGTGGGGAGGGAGGACTTCATACGCAGTATTTT
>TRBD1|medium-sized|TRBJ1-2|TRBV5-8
CASLDRGYYGYTF
TGTGCCAGCCTCGACAGGGGCTACTATGGCTACACCTTC
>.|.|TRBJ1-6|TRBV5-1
CASSSNVRRDNSPLHF
TGCGCCAGCAGCTCTAATGTCAGACGGGATAATTCACCCCTCCACTTT
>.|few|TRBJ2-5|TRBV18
CASSPQLQETQYF
TGTGCCAGCTCACCACAATTACAAGAGACCCAGTACTTC
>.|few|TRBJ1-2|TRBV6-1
CASNRDITPLGNYGYTF
TGTGCCAGCAATCGGGACATTACACCGTTAGGGAACTATGGCTACACCTTC
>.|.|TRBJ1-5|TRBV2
CASSRQDNSNQPQHF
TGTGCCAGCAGTCGACAGGATAATAGCAATCAGCCCCAGCATTTT
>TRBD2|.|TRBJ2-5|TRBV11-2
CASSLSGGAETQYF
TGTGCCAGCAGCTTGAGCGGGGGGGCGGAGACCCAGTACTTC
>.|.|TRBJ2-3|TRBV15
CATNSREYDTQYF
TGTGCCACCAACTCCCGGGAGTACGATACGCAGTATTTT
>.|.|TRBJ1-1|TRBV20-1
CSAKKGSFMNTEAFF
TGCAGTGCTAAAAAGGGAAGTTTTATGAACACTGAAGCTTTCTTT
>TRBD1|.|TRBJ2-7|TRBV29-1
CSAGTGTGGEQYF
TGCAGCGCGGGAACCGGGACAGGGGGAGAGCAGTACTTC
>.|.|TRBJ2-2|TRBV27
CASSRRTGANVLTFGAGELFF
.
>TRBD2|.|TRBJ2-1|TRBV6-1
CAIRTSPILGNEQFF
TGTGCCATACGGACTAGCCCTATTTTGGGTAATGAGCAGTTCTTC
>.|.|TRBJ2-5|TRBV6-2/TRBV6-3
CASSKPTRVETQYF
TGTGCCAGCAGCAAACCGACTAGGGTGGAGACCCAGTACTTC
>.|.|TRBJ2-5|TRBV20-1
CSARDPGRGYPNQETQYF
TGCAGTGCTAGAGACCCCGGAAGGGGCTATCCCAACCAAGAGACCCAGTACTTC
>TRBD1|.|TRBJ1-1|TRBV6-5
CASSSPRGKDEAFF
TGTGCCAGCAGTTCCCCCAGGGGGAAAGATGAAGCTTTCTTT
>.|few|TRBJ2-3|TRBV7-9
CASSLGDGRTDTQYF
TGTGCCAGCAGCTTAGGGGACGGCCGCACAGATACGCAGTATTTT
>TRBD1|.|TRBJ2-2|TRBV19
CAIQGALGTGELFF
TGTGCCATACAGGGGGCGCTTGGCACCGGGGAGCTGTTTTTT
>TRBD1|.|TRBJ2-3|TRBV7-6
CASSLRPGTASTDTQYF
TGTGCTAGCAGCTTGCGGCCGGGGACAGCTAGCACAGATACGCAGTATTTT
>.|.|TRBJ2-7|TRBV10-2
CASGNYEQYF
TGCGCCAGCGGAAACTACGAGCAGTACTTC
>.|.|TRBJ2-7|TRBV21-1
CASSKALWGSSGRIYEQYF
TGTGCCAGCAGCAAAGCGCTGTGGGGGTCTAGCGGGAGAATCTACGAGCAGTACTTC
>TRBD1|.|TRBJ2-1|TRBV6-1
CASSEDRASSYNEQFF
TGTGCCAGCAGTGAGGACAGGGCGAGCTCCTACAATGAGCAGTTCTTC
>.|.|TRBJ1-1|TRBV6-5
CASSYSTGLTEAFF
TGTGCCAGCAGTTACTCGACGGGGCTCACTGAAGCTTTCTTT
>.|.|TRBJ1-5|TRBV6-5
CASSYSIGQGPYSNQPQHF
TGTGCCAGCAGTTACTCGATTGGGCAGGGCCCTTATAGCAATCAGCCCCAGCATTTT
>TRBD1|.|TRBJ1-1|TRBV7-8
CASSSRQGRGMNTEAFF
TGTGCCAGCAGCTCCCGACAGGGTAGGGGTATGAACACTGAAGCTTTCTTT
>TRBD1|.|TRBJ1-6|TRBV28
CASGTGVTYNSPLHF
TGTGCCAGTGGAACAGGGGTAACCTATAATTCACCCCTCCACTTT
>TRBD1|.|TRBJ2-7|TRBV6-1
CASSTTRGGTGLYEQYF
TGTGCCAGCAGTACAACCCGAGGTGGGACAGGGCTCTACGAGCAGTACTTC